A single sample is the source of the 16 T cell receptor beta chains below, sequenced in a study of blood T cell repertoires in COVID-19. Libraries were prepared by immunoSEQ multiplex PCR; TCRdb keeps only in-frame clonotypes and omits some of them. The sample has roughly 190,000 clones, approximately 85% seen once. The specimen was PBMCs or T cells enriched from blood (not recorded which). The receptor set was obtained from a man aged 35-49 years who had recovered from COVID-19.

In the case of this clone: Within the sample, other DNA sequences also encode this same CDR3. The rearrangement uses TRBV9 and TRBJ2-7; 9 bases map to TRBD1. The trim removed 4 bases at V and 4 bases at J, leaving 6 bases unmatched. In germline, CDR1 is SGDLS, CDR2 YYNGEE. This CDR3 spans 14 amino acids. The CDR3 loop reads CASSPRDRAYEQYF. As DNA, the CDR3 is TGTGCCAGCAGCCCCCGGGACAGGGCATACGAGCAGTACTTC.

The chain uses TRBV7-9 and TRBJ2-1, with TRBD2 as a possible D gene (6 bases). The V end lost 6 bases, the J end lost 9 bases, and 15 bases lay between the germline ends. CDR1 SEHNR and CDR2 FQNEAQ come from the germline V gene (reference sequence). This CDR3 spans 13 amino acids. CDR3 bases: TGTGCCAGCAGTTACAATAGCGGTGGTGAGCAGTTCTTC. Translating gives CASSYNSGGEQFF. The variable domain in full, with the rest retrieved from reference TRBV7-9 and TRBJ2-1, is DTGVSQNPRHKITKRGQNVTFRCDPISEHNRLYWYRQTLGQGPEFLTYFQNEAQLEKSRLLSDRFSAERPKGSFSTLEIQRTEQGDSAMYLCASSYNSGGEQFFGPGTRLTVL.

CDR3 in amino acids: CASKFLTVQETQYF. The CDR3 DNA sequence: TGTGCCAGCAAATTCCTAACAGTTCAAGAGACCCAGTACTTC. This chain uses TRBV7-9 with TRBJ2-5, with D hard to call. V was pared by 7 bases and J by 2 bases, with 14 bases between. The CDR3 length is 14 residues. Per germline, CDR1 SEHNR and CDR2 FQNEAQ (reference sequence).

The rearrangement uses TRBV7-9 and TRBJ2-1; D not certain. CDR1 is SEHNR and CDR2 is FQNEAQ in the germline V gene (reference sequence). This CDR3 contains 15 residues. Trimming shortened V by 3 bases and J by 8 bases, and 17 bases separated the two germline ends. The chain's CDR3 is CASSFLLTALDEQFF. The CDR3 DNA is TGTGCCAGCAGCTTTCTTCTAACTGCCCTCGATGAGCAGTTCTTC.

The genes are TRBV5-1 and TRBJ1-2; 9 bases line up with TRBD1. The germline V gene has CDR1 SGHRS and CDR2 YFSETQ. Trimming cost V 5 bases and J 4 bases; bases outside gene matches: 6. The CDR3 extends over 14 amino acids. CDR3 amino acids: CASRGDRVLYGYTF. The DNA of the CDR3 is TGCGCCAGCAGGGGGGACAGGGTCCTCTATGGCTACACCTTC.

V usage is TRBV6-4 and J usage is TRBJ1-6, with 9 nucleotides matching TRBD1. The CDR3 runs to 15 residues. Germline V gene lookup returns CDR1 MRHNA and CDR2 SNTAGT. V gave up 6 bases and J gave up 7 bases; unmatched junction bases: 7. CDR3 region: CASSAGQGRNSPLHF. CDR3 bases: TGTGCCAGCAGCGCGGGACAGGGACGAAATTCACCCCTCCACTTT.

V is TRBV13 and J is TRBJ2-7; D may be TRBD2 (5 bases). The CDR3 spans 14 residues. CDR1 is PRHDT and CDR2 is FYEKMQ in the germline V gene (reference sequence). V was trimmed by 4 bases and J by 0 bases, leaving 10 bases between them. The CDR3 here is CASSSSSSSYEQYV. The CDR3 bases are TGTGCCAGCAGCTCTAGCTCGAGCTCCTACGAGCAGTACGTC.

The CDR3: CASSQDQYGGAFF. The CDR3 coding sequence is TGTGCCAGCAGCCAAGATCAGTACGGCGGAGCTTTCTTT. V and J are TRBV14 and TRBJ1-1; D gene ambiguous. V shed 0 bases and J shed 10 bases, with 12 bases lying between them. Germline CDR1 is SGHDN and CDR2 is FVKESK. The CDR3 loop spans 13 amino acids.

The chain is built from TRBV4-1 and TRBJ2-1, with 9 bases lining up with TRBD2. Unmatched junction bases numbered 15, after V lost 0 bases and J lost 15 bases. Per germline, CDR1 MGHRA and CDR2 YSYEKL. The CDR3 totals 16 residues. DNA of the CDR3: TGCGCCAGCAGCCAAGATCCAAGTAGCGGGAGATTTGGGCGGTTCTTC. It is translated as CASSQDPSSGRFGRFF.

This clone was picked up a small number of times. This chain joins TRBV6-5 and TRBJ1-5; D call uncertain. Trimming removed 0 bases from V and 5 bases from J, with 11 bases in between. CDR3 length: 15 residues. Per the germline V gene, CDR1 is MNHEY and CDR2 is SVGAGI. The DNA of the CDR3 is TGTGCCAGCAGTTACTCGTCGTCAGTCGATCAGCCCCAGCATTTT. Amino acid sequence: CASSYSSSVDQPQHF.

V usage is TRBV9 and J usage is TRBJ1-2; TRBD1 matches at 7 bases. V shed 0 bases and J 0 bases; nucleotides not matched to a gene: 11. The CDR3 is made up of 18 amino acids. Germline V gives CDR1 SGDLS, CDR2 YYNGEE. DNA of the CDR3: TGTGCCAGCAGCGTAGGGGCGACAGGGCACAATTCTAACTATGGCTACACCTTC. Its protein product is CASSVGATGHNSNYGYTF.

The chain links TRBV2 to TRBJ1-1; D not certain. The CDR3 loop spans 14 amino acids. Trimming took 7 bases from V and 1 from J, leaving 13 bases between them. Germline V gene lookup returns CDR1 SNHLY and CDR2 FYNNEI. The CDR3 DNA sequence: TGTGCCAGCACCCGGGAAACCGGGAACACTGAAGCTTTCTTT. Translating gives CASTRETGNTEAFF.

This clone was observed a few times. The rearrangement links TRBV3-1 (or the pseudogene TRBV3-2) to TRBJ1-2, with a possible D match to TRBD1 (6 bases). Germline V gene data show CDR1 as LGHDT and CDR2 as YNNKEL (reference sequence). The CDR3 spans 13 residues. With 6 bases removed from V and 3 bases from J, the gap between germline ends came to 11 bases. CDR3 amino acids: CASRTQGYYGYTF. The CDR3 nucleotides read TGTGCCAGCAGAACACAGGGTTACTATGGCTACACCTTC.

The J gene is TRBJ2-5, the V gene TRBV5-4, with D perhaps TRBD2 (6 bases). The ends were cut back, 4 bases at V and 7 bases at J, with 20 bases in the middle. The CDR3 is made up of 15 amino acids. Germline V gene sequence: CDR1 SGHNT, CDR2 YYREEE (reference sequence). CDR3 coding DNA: TGTGCCAGCAGCCCGACTAGTCCCCCCGGGGGGACCCAGTACTTC. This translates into CASSPTSPPGGTQYF.

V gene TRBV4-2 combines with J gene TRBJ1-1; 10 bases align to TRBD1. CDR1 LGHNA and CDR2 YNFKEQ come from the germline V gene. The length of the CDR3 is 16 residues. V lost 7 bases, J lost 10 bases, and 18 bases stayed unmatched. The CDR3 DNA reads TGTGCCAGCACGATCCTTGGGGGACAGGGGTTATATGTAGCTTTCTTT. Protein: CASTILGGQGLYVAFF.

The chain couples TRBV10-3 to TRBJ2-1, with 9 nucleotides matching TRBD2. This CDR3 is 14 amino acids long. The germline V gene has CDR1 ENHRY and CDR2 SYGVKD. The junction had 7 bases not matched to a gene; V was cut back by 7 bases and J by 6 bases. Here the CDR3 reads CAINEREAGNEQFF. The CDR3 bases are TGTGCCATCAACGAGCGGGAGGCAGGCAATGAGCAGTTCTTC.